These 10 T cell receptor beta chains share one sample of origin, sequenced in a study of OX40 agonist ivuxolimab in advanced cancers. Profiling relied on immunoSEQ multiplex PCR, and the TCRdb table lists in-frame clones only, not all of them. The table shows 69,000 or so clones, with less than 85% occurring only once. The source was CD4+ or CD8+ T cells sorted from blood, collected in a trial of the OX40 agonist ivuxolimab. The receptors were gathered from an adult with an advanced solid tumor such as melanoma, head and neck, liver or kidney cancer.

This rearrangement joins TRBV16 to TRBJ2-1, with TRBD2 matching over 7 bases. This CDR3 is 14 amino acids long. The V gene's germline CDR1 is KGHSY and CDR2 FQNENV. The V gene end was trimmed by 4 bases and the J gene end by 10 bases; junction bases not matched to a gene: 10. The chain's CDR3 is CASSPWGGRGEQFF. DNA of the CDR3: TGTGCCAGCAGCCCCTGGGGAGGGCGCGGCGAGCAGTTCTTC.

The chain combines TRBV28 with TRBJ2-7, with 9 bases aligning to TRBD1. The germline gives CDR1 MDHEN, CDR2 SYDVKM. V lost 11 bases and J lost 2; bases outside the gene matches: 13. The CDR3 covers 15 residues. CDR3 sequence (DNA): TGTGCCCGATCATACCGGGACAGGGTCCCCTACGAGCAGTACTTC. Amino acids: CARSYRDRVPYEQYF.

V and J are TRBV7-8 and TRBJ1-6, with D perhaps matching TRBD1 (5 bases). The CDR3 totals 14 residues. V gave up 4 bases and J gave up 9 bases, with 13 bases separating them. Germline V lookup: CDR1 SGHVS, CDR2 FQNEAQ. For the CDR3, the DNA is TGTGCCAGCAGCTACGGGGGGTTGGGTTCACCCCTCCACTTT. This gives the protein CASSYGGLGSPLHF.

A few counts support this clone. The V call is TRBV6-4, the J call TRBJ1-1, with a possible D match to TRBD1 (6 bases). Germline lookup yields CDR1 MRHNA and CDR2 SNTAGT. There are 13 residues in the CDR3. Between the trimmed V and J ends, which lost 4 bases and 8 bases, there was a span of 14 bases. The chain's CDR3 is CASSVLRGQEAFF. The CDR3 nucleotides read TGTGCCAGCAGTGTTCTCCGGGGGCAAGAAGCTTTCTTT.

The chain is built from TRBV10-3 and TRBJ2-3; D is tentatively TRBD1 or TRBD2 (6 bases each). V was clipped by 2 bases and J by 2 bases, with 11 bases between them. This CDR3 has 15 residues. Germline V gene lookup returns CDR1 ENHRY and CDR2 SYGVKD. Here the CDR3 reads CAISERGPPTDTQYF. The DNA for the CDR3 is TGTGCCATCAGTGAGCGGGGGCCCCCCACAGATACGCAGTATTTT.

This clone was seen only once. The chain uses TRBV7-2 and TRBJ1-2, with a possible D match to TRBD1 (5 bases). Trimming took off 5 bases at V and 7 bases at J, with 11 bases between the two ends. Germline assignment: CDR1 SGHTA and CDR2 FQGNSA. This CDR3 region has 12 residues. The CDR3 region has the DNA TGTGCCAGCAGCATGGTGGGGGGTGGCTACACCTTC. Translating gives CASSMVGGGYTF.

V usage is TRBV4-3 and J usage is TRBJ2-7, with D possibly matching TRBD2 (6 bases). There are 17 residues in the CDR3. V lost 1 base and J 5 bases, leaving 21 bases between the germline ends. Germline V gene lookup returns CDR1 LGHNA and CDR2 YSLEER. The CDR3 sequence: CASSQAGRSNMIHEQYF. The CDR3 bases are TGCGCCAGCAGCCAAGCAGGGAGGTCCAACATGATCCACGAGCAGTACTTC.

V usage is TRBV11-3 and J usage is TRBJ2-3; a weak D match, TRBD2 (6 bases). This CDR3 contains 16 residues. Germline V gives CDR1 SGHNT, CDR2 YENEEA. The ends were cut back, 5 bases at V and 5 bases at J, with 20 bases in the middle. CDR3 coding DNA: TGTGCCAGCAGCCCCGGGTTAGCGGTAAGGGGAGATACGCAGTATTTT. Protein sequence: CASSPGLAVRGDTQYF.

The chain has TRBV4-1 and TRBJ2-7, with D perhaps matching TRBD1 (5 bases). The CDR3 has 13 amino acids. CDR1 is MGHRA and CDR2 is YSYEKL in the germline V gene. Between the trimmed V and J ends, which lost 6 bases and 0 bases, there was a span of 9 bases. The CDR3 DNA follows: TGCGCCAGCAGTCTACAGGACTCCTACGAGCAGTACTTC. This codes for CASSLQDSYEQYF.

This chain connects TRBV6-6 to TRBJ2-3; a possible D gene is TRBD1 (6 bases). Trimming left V 5 bases short and J 4 bases short, with 10 bases between. The CDR3 is made up of 13 amino acids. Germline V gene sequence: CDR1 MNHNY, CDR2 SVGAGI (reference sequence). The CDR3 is CASSPAGADTQYF. CDR3 DNA sequence: TGTGCCAGCAGTCCCGCAGGGGCAGATACGCAGTATTTT.